A single sample is the source of the 17 T cell receptor beta chains below, sequenced in a study of cytomegalovirus exposure and HLA in healthy donors. 60 Vbeta and 13 Jbeta primers were used in PCR. Here immunoSEQ multiplex PCR was the method, and the copy in TCRdb shows in-frame clones only, minus some. The table has some 160,000 clones, around 73% seen once. The sequenced sample consisted of PBMCs. All receptors come from a woman between 18 and 30 years old in good health and CMV-seropositive.

J is TRBJ2-3 and V is TRBV4-3, with D perhaps matching TRBD1 (5 bases). Deletions cut 0 bases from V and 6 bases from J, with 16 bases between. The CDR3 is made up of 16 amino acids. CDR1 is LGHNA, CDR2 YSLEER, per germline. The CDR3 sequence is CASSQERAGRSDTQYF. In DNA form, the CDR3 reads TGCGCCAGCAGCCAAGAACGGGCAGGGCGGTCTGATACGCAGTATTTT.

This chain connects TRBV19 to TRBJ2-2; tentatively, D is TRBD2 (6 bases). The CDR3 has 16 amino acids. Trimming took 4 bases from V and 0 from J, leaving 12 bases between them. Germline CDR1 and CDR2: LNHDA and SQIVND (reference sequence). The CDR3 spells CASSTVGLTNTGELFF. In DNA, the CDR3 is TGTGCCAGTAGTACGGTGGGACTGACGAACACCGGGGAGCTGTTTTTT.

The V call is TRBV5-4, the J call TRBJ2-7, with a possible D match to TRBD2 (6 bases). V lost 0 bases to trimming and J lost 5 bases, with 9 bases between them. The CDR3 covers 13 residues. Germline V gene lookup returns CDR1 SGHNT and CDR2 YYREEE (reference sequence). The CDR3 loop is CASSLEGGDEQYF. Written as DNA, the CDR3 is TGTGCCAGCAGCTTGGAGGGAGGTGACGAGCAGTACTTC.

This chain connects TRBV5-1 to TRBJ2-7, with TRBD1 as a possible D gene (5 bases). The CDR3 sequence is 14 residues long. Trimming cost V 0 bases and J 3 bases, with 10 bases left between them. Germline V lookup: CDR1 SGHRS, CDR2 YFSETQ. The CDR3 bases are TGCGCCAGCAGCTTGGGCAGGCAGGGCTACGAGCAGTACTTC. Residues: CASSLGRQGYEQYF.

This clone was seen a few times. This rearrangement joins TRBV6-1 to TRBJ1-2; D is uncertain. Germline V gene sequence: CDR1 MNHNS, CDR2 SASEGT. The CDR3 extends over 12 amino acids. V lost 3 bases, J lost 14 bases, and 16 bases lay in between. Here the CDR3 DNA reads TGTGCCAGCAGTGATATGGTGGCCTTTATAACCTTC. As protein: CASSDMVAFITF.

This rearrangement joins TRBV5-1 to TRBJ1-1; TRBD1 agrees at 10 bases. The CDR3 has 12 amino acids. V shed 2 bases and J 9 bases; nucleotides not matched to a gene: 1. CDR1 is SGHRS, CDR2 YFSETQ, per germline. CDR3 loop: CASSFDRGQAFF. The CDR3 DNA sequence: TGCGCCAGCAGCTTTGACAGGGGGCAAGCTTTCTTT.

Points on this clone: Germline is not matched at one junction end, which may reflect a read error. The chain is built from TRBV29-1 and TRBJ2-5; 14 bases match TRBD2. There are 16 residues in the CDR3. CDR1 and CDR2 from the germline V gene are SQVTM and ANQGSEA. The CDR3 spells CSVEGLAGGLQETQYF. The DNA for the CDR3 is TGCAGCGTCGAAGGACTAGCGGGGGGTCTGCAAGAGACCCAGTACTTC.

The V call is TRBV19, the J call TRBJ1-6; D gene unclear. The CDR3 is made up of 14 amino acids. Germline V lookup: CDR1 LNHDA, CDR2 SQIVND (reference sequence). Trimming stripped 8 bases from V and 3 bases from J, with 11 bases between. CDR3 sequence reads: CASGWAVYNSPLHF. CDR3 coding DNA: TGTGCCAGTGGATGGGCAGTCTATAATTCACCCCTCCACTTT.

The V call is TRBV4-3, the J call TRBJ2-5; TRBD2 agrees at 8 bases. The CDR3 contains 14 residues. The V and J ends lost 1 base and 2 bases, in that order; junction bases with no gene match: 0. Germline CDR1 is LGHNA and CDR2 is YSLEER. The CDR3 loop reads CASSQVAGQETQYF. As DNA, the CDR3 is TGCGCCAGCAGCCAAGTAGCGGGGCAAGAGACCCAGTACTTC.

The chain employs TRBV30 and TRBJ2-7; TRBD1 is a possible D gene (5 bases). Germline CDR1 is GTSNPN and CDR2 is SVGIG (reference sequence). The CDR3 contains 18 residues. Trimming removed 4 bases at V and 4 bases at J, with 29 bases between. Written as DNA, the CDR3 is TGTGCCTGGAACGGCAGGGTAAACCCAGGGCAGTCAGAATACGAGCAGTACTTC. Translated, it gives CAWNGRVNPGQSEYEQYF.

The chain has TRBV4-3 and TRBJ1-2; D perhaps matches TRBD1 (6 bases). Germline V CDR1 and CDR2: LGHNA, YSLEER. V was shortened by 0 bases and J by 4 bases, with 12 bases between the two germline ends. This CDR3 spans 15 amino acids. The CDR3 bases are TGCGCCAGCAGCCAAGAGGACCGGGACACCTATGGCTACACCTTC. Translated, it gives CASSQEDRDTYGYTF.

The V gene is TRBV11-2, the J gene TRBJ1-1; a weak D match, TRBD1 (5 bases). V gave up 0 bases and J gave up 6 bases, with 11 bases separating them. Germline CDR1 reads SGHAT; CDR2 reads FQNNGV. The CDR3 runs to 14 residues. The CDR3 spells CASSLDWGSAEAFF. In DNA form, the CDR3 reads TGTGCCAGCAGCTTAGATTGGGGCAGCGCTGAAGCTTTCTTT.

This rearrangement joins TRBV7-2 to TRBJ1-2, with TRBD1 identical over 9 bases. With 5 bases clipped from V and 5 bases from J, the junction kept 18 bases outside the gene matches. The CDR3 totals 18 residues. Germline V gene data show CDR1 as SGHTA and CDR2 as FQGNSA. Here the CDR3 reads CASSPRAAGQGSHYGYTF. CDR3 bases: TGTGCCAGCAGCCCGCGAGCTGCGGGACAGGGCAGCCATTATGGCTACACCTTC.

This chain connects TRBV15 to TRBJ2-1, with TRBD2 identical over 7 bases. The J segment lost 5 bases and the V segment lost 8 bases, leaving 12 bases of the junction unmatched. CDR3 length: 15 residues. Germline loops: CDR1 LNHNV, CDR2 YYDKDF (reference sequence). In DNA form, the CDR3 reads TGTGCCACCTCCCCCTCCGGGGGGATTAACAATGAGCAGTTCTTC. This sequence encodes CATSPSGGINNEQFF.

This rearrangement joins TRBV10-2 to TRBJ2-5; D might be TRBD2 (6 bases). Between the trimmed V and J ends, which lost 6 bases and 0 bases, there was a span of 14 bases. Germline V gives CDR1 WSHSY, CDR2 SAAADI. The CDR3 runs to 15 residues. Here the CDR3 DNA reads TGCGCCAGCAGGGAGACCCGGGGGTACCAAGAGACCCAGTACTTC. This gives the protein CASRETRGYQETQYF.

The chain uses TRBV5-6 and TRBJ2-6; D is unclear. CDR1 is SGHDT and CDR2 is YYEEEE in the germline V gene. The CDR3 is 14 residues long. Trimming took off 4 bases at V and 0 bases at J, with 5 bases between the two ends. This CDR3 is CASSLLSGANVLTF. DNA of the CDR3: TGTGCCAGCAGCCTACTCTCTGGGGCCAACGTCCTGACTTTC.

CDR3 DNA sequence: TGTGCCAGTCAGGGGGAGACCGGGGAGCTGTTTTTT. Amino acids: CASQGETGELFF. The chain has TRBV19 and TRBJ2-2; TRBD1 matches 7 bases. V was pared by 8 bases and J by 5 bases, with 2 bases of the junction left unmatched. Germline loops: CDR1 LNHDA, CDR2 SQIVND (reference sequence). CDR3 length: 12 amino acids.